A selection of T cell receptor beta chains follows, all from one sample in a study of regulatory T cells in long-lasting Graves disease. TCRdb used MiXCR to reprocess the multiplex PCR reads, holding one entry per CDR3 protein. The profile covers under 450,000 distinct CDR3 sequences, with 12% appearing a single time and approximately 20% taken by the ten largest. The same sample was also used in a study of T cells in Graves' hyperthyroidism and ophthalmopathy.

Sequencing used peripheral blood mononuclear cells (PBMCs), obtained at new diagnosis, from a patient treated with antithyroid drugs. The receptors stem from a woman younger than 35 with Graves disease. The CDR3 runs from the conserved cysteine through the conserved F or W. The D gene is left open where the match is weak. Size is stated for part of the rows, as once, few or many counts, or as a class when the clone is expanded.

CDR3: CASKGAGVYNEQFF; DNA: TGTGCCAGTAAGGGGGCCGGGGTGTACAATGAGCAGTTCTTC; J: TRBJ2-1; size: -; V: TRBV7-2; D: TRBD1
CDR3: CASSFEGPRFGPNTGELFF; DNA: TGTGCCAGCAGTTTTGAGGGACCGCGGTTTGGGCCGAACACCGGGGAGCTGTTTTTT; J: TRBJ2-2; size: few; V: TRBV27; D: -
CDR3: CASSGAGDPSSLHF; DNA: TGTGCCAGCAGTGGAGCGGGGGACCCCTCTTCCCTCCACTTT; J: TRBJ1-6; size: few; V: TRBV6-1; D: -
CDR3: CSARGLPKGETQYF; DNA: TGCAGTGCTAGAGGACTCCCAAAAGGAGAGACCCAGTACTTC; J: TRBJ2-5; size: many; V: TRBV20-1; D: -
CDR3: CAWSADRWTGTRLQDTQYF; DNA: TGTGCCTGGTCCGCGGACCGCTGGACCGGGACTCGCCTCCAAGATACGCAGTATTTT; J: TRBJ2-3; size: -; V: TRBV30; D: -
CDR3: CASTTGVPHEQYF; DNA: TGTGCCAGCACGACAGGGGTGCCGCACGAGCAGTACTTC; J: TRBJ2-7; size: -; V: TRBV25-1; D: TRBD1
CDR3: CATSRDRRAEQYF; DNA: TGTGCCACCAGCAGAGATCGTCGAGCCGAGCAGTACTTC; J: TRBJ2-7; size: many; V: TRBV15; D: -
CDR3: CASSFDRGSYEQYF; DNA: TGTGCCAGCAGCTTCGACAGGGGGTCATACGAGCAGTACTTC; J: TRBJ2-7; size: many; V: TRBV7-2; D: TRBD1
CDR3: CASSPEGLAGGRRFF; DNA: TGTGCCAGCAGCCCGGAGGGGCTAGCGGGGGGGCGGAGGTTCTTC; J: TRBJ2-1; size: -; V: TRBV5-6; D: TRBD2
CDR3: CASRRSPSPSSYNEQFF; DNA: TGTGCCAGCAGGCGCTCCCCTAGCCCTAGCTCCTACAATGAGCAGTTCTTC; J: TRBJ2-1; size: many; V: TRBV6-1; D: -
CDR3: CASRWAPNQPQHF; DNA: TGTGCCAGCAGATGGGCCCCCAATCAGCCCCAGCATTTT; J: TRBJ1-5; size: many; V: TRBV6-1; D: -
CDR3: CASSPPVAASWFF; DNA: TGTGCCAGCAGCCCCCCCGTGGCGGCTAGCTGGTTCTTC; J: TRBJ2-1; size: -; V: TRBV7-8; D: -
CDR3: CASSLRGRLDNEQFF; DNA: TGTGCCAGCAGCCTACGAGGCCGGCTGGACAATGAGCAGTTCTTC; J: TRBJ2-1; size: many; V: TRBV6-1; D: -
CDR3: CASSRVVAGPLLRKQYF; DNA: TGTGCCAGCAGCAGGGTGGTAGCCGGGCCCTTGTTACGAAAGCAGTACTTC; J: TRBJ2-7; size: -; V: TRBV28; D: -
CDR3: CASSLISGGETQYF; DNA: TGTGCCAGCAGCTTAATCTCTGGCGGAGAGACCCAGTACTTC; J: TRBJ2-5; size: few; V: TRBV7-9; D: -
CDR3: CASIPRDGEKLFF; DNA: TGTGCCAGCATCCCGCGGGATGGGGAAAAACTGTTTTTT; J: TRBJ1-4; size: many; V: TRBV7-9; D: -
CDR3: CASSPDRSYNEQFF; DNA: TGTGCCAGCAGCCCCGACAGGAGTTACAATGAGCAGTTCTTC; J: TRBJ2-1; size: many; V: TRBV6-1; D: -
CDR3: CASSSTGSSSYNEQFF; DNA: TGTGCCAGCAGCTCGACAGGATCGAGCTCCTACAATGAGCAGTTCTTC; J: TRBJ2-1; size: many; V: TRBV13; D: -
CDR3: CASLRLGGFGQFF; DNA: TGTGCCAGCTTAAGGCTAGGCGGGTTTGGGCAGTTCTTC; J: TRBJ2-1; size: few; V: TRBV7-9; D: -
CDR3: CSATLGSGGTDTQYF; DNA: TGCAGTGCTACTTTGGGCAGCGGGGGCACAGATACGCAGTATTTT; J: TRBJ2-3; size: many; V: TRBV20-1; D: TRBD2
CDR3: CASSKQGNGYTF; DNA: TGTGCCAGCAGTAAACAGGGAAATGGCTACACCTTC; J: TRBJ1-2; size: many; V: TRBV12-3/TRBV12-4; D: -
CDR3: CASSLFASGSPRGNEQFF; DNA: TGTGCCAGCAGTTTATTTGCTAGCGGTAGTCCTAGGGGGAATGAGCAGTTCTTC; J: TRBJ2-1; size: many; V: TRBV27; D: -
CDR3: CAWGGARGPDTQYF; DNA: TGTGCCTGGGGGGGGGCCCGAGGTCCAGATACGCAGTATTTT; J: TRBJ2-3; size: -; V: TRBV30; D: -
CDR3: CASSETSGGSEQFF; DNA: TGCGCCAGCAGCGAGACTAGCGGGGGGTCTGAGCAGTTCTTC; J: TRBJ2-1; size: many; V: TRBV4-3; D: TRBD2
CDR3: CASSIHQETQYF; DNA: TGTGCCAGTAGTATACACCAAGAGACCCAGTACTTC; J: TRBJ2-5; size: few; V: TRBV19; D: -
CDR3: CAWSDIPVLPEAFF; DNA: TGTGCCTGGAGTGACATTCCCGTCCTCCCTGAAGCTTTCTTT; J: TRBJ1-1; size: many; V: TRBV30; D: -
CDR3: CVSSYSGTGYNQPQHF; DNA: TGTGTCAGCAGTTACAGCGGAACAGGGTACAATCAGCCCCAGCATTTT; J: TRBJ1-5; size: -; V: TRBV6-5; D: -
CDR3: CASVDRAYNEQFF; DNA: TGTGCCAGCGTGGACAGAGCCTACAATGAGCAGTTCTTC; J: TRBJ2-1; size: many; V: TRBV12-3/TRBV12-4; D: -
CDR3: CSARAANTEAFF; DNA: TGCAGTGCCAGGGCAGCCAACACTGAAGCTTTCTTT; J: TRBJ1-1; size: few; V: TRBV20-1; D: -
CDR3: CAISESDRGQLETQYF; DNA: TGTGCCATCAGTGAGTCAGACAGGGGACAGTTGGAGACCCAGTACTTC; J: TRBJ2-5; size: many; V: TRBV10-3; D: TRBD1
CDR3: CASSNLRGNEQYF; DNA: TGTGCCAGCAGCAACCTTAGGGGCAACGAGCAGTACTTC; J: TRBJ2-7; size: many; V: TRBV7-3; D: -
CDR3: CSARDRQGTLPDTQYF; DNA: TGCAGTGCTAGAGATAGGCAGGGGACTCTCCCAGATACGCAGTATTTT; J: TRBJ2-3; size: many; V: TRBV20-1; D: -
CDR3: CASSTVGLLVEGADTQYF; DNA: TGTGCCAGCAGTACCGTAGGATTACTTGTCGAAGGCGCAGATACGCAGTATTTT; J: TRBJ2-3; size: few; V: TRBV28; D: -
CDR3: CASSIVRDREAEAFF; DNA: TGCGCCAGCAGCATAGTCCGGGACAGGGAAGCTGAAGCTTTCTTT; J: TRBJ1-1; size: many; V: TRBV4-3; D: TRBD1
CDR3: CSASGGGRAEEAFF; DNA: TGCAGTGCTAGTGGGGGGGGCAGGGCCGAAGAAGCTTTCTTT; J: TRBJ1-1; size: few; V: TRBV20-1; D: -
CDR3: CASKPGLITDTQYF; DNA: TGTGCCAGCAAACCGGGACTTATCACAGATACGCAGTATTTT; J: TRBJ2-3; size: -; V: TRBV7-2; D: -
CDR3: CASSYGSTNQPQHF; DNA: TGTGCCAGCAGTTACGGGAGTACCAATCAGCCCCAGCATTTT; J: TRBJ1-5; size: few; V: TRBV27; D: -
CDR3: CASSIGTGLDYGYTF; DNA: TGTGCCAGCAGCATAGGGACAGGCCTCGACTATGGCTACACCTTC; J: TRBJ1-2; size: -; V: TRBV7-2; D: TRBD1
CDR3: CASSPSGSTEAFF; DNA: TGTGCCAGCAGTCCTTCAGGGAGCACTGAAGCTTTCTTT; J: TRBJ1-1; size: many; V: TRBV12-3/TRBV12-4; D: -
CDR3: CASSPRTWTNEKLFF; DNA: TGTGCCAGCAGCCCGCGGACGTGGACTAATGAAAAACTGTTTTTT; J: TRBJ1-4; size: many; V: TRBV11-1; D: -
CDR3: CASSSTQGGTEAFF; DNA: TGTGCCAGCAGCTCGACACAGGGGGGGACTGAAGCTTTCTTT; J: TRBJ1-1; size: many; V: TRBV16; D: TRBD1
CDR3: CASSYSPGQGSTDTQYF; DNA: TGTGCCAGCAGTTACTCCCCGGGACAGGGGAGCACAGATACGCAGTATTTT; J: TRBJ2-3; size: many; V: TRBV6-2/TRBV6-3; D: TRBD1
CDR3: CSARDWELSSTGELFF; DNA: TGCAGTGCTAGAGACTGGGAGCTATCGAGCACCGGGGAGCTGTTTTTT; J: TRBJ2-2; size: many; V: TRBV20-1; D: -
CDR3: CASSRTSGGWGEETQYF; DNA: TGTGCCAGCAGTCGTACTAGCGGGGGGTGGGGGGAAGAGACCCAGTACTTC; J: TRBJ2-5; size: -; V: TRBV6-1; D: TRBD2
CDR3: CASSQENEAAWSYNEQFF; DNA: TGCGCCAGCAGCCAAGAGAACGAGGCCGCCTGGTCCTACAATGAGCAGTTCTTC; J: TRBJ2-1; size: -; V: TRBV4-3; D: -
CDR3: CASSRQYSNQPQHF; DNA: TGTGCCAGCAGTAGACAGTATAGCAATCAGCCCCAGCATTTT; J: TRBJ1-5; size: -; V: TRBV27; D: -
CDR3: CASSQRPGINQPQHF; DNA: TGTGCCAGCAGCCAGAGGCCAGGGATCAATCAGCCCCAGCATTTT; J: TRBJ1-5; size: many; V: TRBV7-8; D: -
CDR3: CSVGGQGNTGELFF; DNA: TGCAGCGTGGGGGGACAGGGGAACACCGGGGAGCTGTTTTTT; J: TRBJ2-2; size: many; V: TRBV29-1; D: TRBD1
CDR3: CASSMWGAFTEAFF; DNA: TGTGCCAGTAGTATGTGGGGGGCTTTTACTGAAGCTTTCTTT; J: TRBJ1-1; size: many; V: TRBV19; D: -
CDR3: CASKPGGVNSPLHF; DNA: TGTGCCAGCAAACCAGGGGGGGTTAATTCACCCCTCCACTTT; J: TRBJ1-6; size: -; V: TRBV6-1; D: TRBD1
CDR3: CASTLRDVANTEAFF; DNA: TGTGCCAGCACCCTACGGGACGTAGCGAACACTGAAGCTTTCTTT; J: TRBJ1-1; size: many; V: TRBV9; D: -
CDR3: CATSRDRGENIQYF; DNA: TGTGCCACCAGCAGAGACAGGGGGGAAAACATTCAGTACTTC; J: TRBJ2-4; size: -; V: TRBV15; D: -
CDR3: CASSLESNSNYGYTF; DNA: TGCGCCAGCAGCTTGGAGTCGAATTCTAACTATGGCTACACCTTC; J: TRBJ1-2; size: few; V: TRBV5-1; D: -
CDR3: CASSRVEWTQYF; DNA: TGTGCCAGCAGCCGGGTCGAGTGGACCCAGTACTTC; J: TRBJ2-5; size: many; V: TRBV3-1; D: -